This TCR beta chain was sequenced during a study of B cell selection in AIRE deficiency. Measured with immunoSEQ multiplex PCR; TCRdb has only the in-frame clones, and not every one. In the table there are 20,000 to 30,000 clones, around 93% of which are singletons. Germline CDR1 is MNHNS and CDR2 is SASEGT. V was pared by 1 base and J by 3 bases, with 9 bases between. The CDR3 loop spans 14 amino acids. Sorted regulatory T cells were CD4-positive, CD25-high and CD127-low or negative. This chain joins TRBV6-1 and TRBJ1-2; weak D call: TRBD1 (6 bases). The sample consisted of CD4+CD25+ Tregs sorted from PBMCs. The TCR sequence derives from a human donor in good health. The CDR3 DNA reads as TGTGCCAGCAGTGAAGTCCCAGGGGACTATGGCTACACCTTC. It yields the protein CASSEVPGDYGYTF.